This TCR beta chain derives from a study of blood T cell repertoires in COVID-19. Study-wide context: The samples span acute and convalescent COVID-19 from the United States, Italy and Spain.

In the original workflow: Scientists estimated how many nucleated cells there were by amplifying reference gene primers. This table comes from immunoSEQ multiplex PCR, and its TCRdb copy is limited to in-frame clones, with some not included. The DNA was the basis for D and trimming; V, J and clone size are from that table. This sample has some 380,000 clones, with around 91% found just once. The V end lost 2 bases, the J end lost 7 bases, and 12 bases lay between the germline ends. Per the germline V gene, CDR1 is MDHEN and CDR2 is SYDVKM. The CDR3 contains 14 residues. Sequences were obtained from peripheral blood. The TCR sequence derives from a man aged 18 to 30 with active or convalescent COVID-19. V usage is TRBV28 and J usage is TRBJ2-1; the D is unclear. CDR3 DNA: TGTGCCAGCAGTTTAAGTGGCCTGTATAATGAGCAGTTCTTC. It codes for CASSLSGLYNEQFF.